This T cell receptor (beta chain) was sequenced during a study of CD8+CD57+ T cells in acquired aplastic anemia. Study-wide background: An average of roughly 3 ug of DNA was obtained from sorted CD4+ and CD8+ cells.

On this clonotype: Antigen unknown. This may stem from a read error, because a much larger clone lies one nucleotide away.

Profiling that covered TCR beta VDJ and CDR3 relied on genomic DNA as its template. Each CDR3 protein gets one entry after TCRdb re-called the reads with MiXCR. The sample consists of about 160,000 distinct CDR3 sequences, roughly 48% of them appearing once. CDR1 and CDR2 (germline): LGHNA, YNFKEQ. V was pared by 4 bases and J by 5 bases, with 5 bases of the junction left unmatched. This CDR3 spans 14 amino acids. General study points: In common between the patients and the controls were twenty-nine CD8+ CDR3 sequences.

Material for sequencing was sorted CD4+, CD8+, or CD8+CD57+ T cells (not recorded which) from PBMCs. The TCR comes from a human donor in good health. V gene TRBV4-2 combines with J gene TRBJ2-1, with 7 bases matching TRBD1. Here the CDR3 reads CASSPGTANNEQFF. CDR3 nucleotides: TGTGCCAGCAGCCCGGGGACAGCCAACAATGAGCAGTTCTTC.